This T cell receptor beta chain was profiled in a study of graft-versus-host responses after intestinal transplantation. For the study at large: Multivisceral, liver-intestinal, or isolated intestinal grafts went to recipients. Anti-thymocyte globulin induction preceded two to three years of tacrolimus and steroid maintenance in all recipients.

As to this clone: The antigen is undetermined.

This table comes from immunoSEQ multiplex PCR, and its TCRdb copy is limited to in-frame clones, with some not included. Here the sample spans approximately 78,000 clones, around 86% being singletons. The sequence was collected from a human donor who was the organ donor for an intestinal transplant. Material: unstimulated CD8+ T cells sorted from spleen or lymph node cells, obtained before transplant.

The CDR3: CASSFWDRGTGYTF. The CDR3 DNA is TGCGCCAGCAGCTTCTGGGACAGGGGGACCGGCTACACCTTC. This sequence joins TRBV5-1 and TRBJ1-2; 11 bases match TRBD1. The junction had 5 bases not matched to a gene; V was cut back by 2 bases and J by 8 bases. This CDR3 has 14 residues. Germline V gene lookup returns CDR1 SGHRS and CDR2 YFSETQ.